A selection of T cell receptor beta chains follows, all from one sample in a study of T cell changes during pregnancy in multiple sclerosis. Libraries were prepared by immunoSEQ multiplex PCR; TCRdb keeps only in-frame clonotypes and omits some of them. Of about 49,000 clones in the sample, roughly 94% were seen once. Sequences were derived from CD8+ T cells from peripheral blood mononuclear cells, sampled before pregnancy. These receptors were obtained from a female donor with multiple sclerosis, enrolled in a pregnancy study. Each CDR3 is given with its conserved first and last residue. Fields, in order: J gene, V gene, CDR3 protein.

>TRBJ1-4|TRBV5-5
CASSFGGKLFF
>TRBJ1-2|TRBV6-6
CASSLGQGNYGYTF
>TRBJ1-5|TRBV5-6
CASSLGPQGVGTQHF
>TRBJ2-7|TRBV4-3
CASSQGAGAAYEQYF
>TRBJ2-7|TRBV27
CASSRSALSSYEQYF
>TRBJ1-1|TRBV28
CASSFRGSNTEAFF
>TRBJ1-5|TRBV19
CASSTGTAYSNQPQHF
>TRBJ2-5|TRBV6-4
CASSGVAGVSVPETQYF
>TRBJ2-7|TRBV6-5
CASSYSGDSSYEQYF
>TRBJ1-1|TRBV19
CASSIGWPEEAFF
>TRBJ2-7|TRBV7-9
CASSSAQPTGGEPYEQYF
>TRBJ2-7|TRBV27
CASSPSPLAGVYEQYF
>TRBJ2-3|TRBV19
CASSGTSGHTDTQYF
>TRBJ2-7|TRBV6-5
CASSHKTGREQYF
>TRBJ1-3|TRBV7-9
CASSTRTLTASGNTIYF
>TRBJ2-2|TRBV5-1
CASSSTSWTSLTGELFF
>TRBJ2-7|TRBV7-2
CASSSFSSGYEQYF
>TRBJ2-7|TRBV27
CASRTGTGGLKYF
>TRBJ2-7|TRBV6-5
CASSYPRQGAYEQYF
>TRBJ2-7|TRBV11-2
CASSVGQGFYEQYF
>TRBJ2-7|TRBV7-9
CASSSDREEQYF
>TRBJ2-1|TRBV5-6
CASSLAAGARNEQFF
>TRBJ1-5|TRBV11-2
CASRGASNQPQHF
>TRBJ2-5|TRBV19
CASSIESGGPSETQYF
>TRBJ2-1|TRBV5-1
CASSPTGVGSYNEQFF
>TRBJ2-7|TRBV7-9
CASSPTGVQYF
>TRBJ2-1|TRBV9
CASSVGARGSGEQFF
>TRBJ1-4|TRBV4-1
CASSTRQVLGEKLFF
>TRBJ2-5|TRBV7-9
CASSLILAGVETQYF
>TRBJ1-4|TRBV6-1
CASRPTGGREKLFF
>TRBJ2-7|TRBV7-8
CASVDQGEGLEQYF
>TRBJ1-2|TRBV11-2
CASSSISPLGYTF
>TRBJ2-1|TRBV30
CATTAGPYNEQFF
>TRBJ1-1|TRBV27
CASSPQGNTEAFF
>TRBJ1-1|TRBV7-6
CASSLDRGGNTEAFF
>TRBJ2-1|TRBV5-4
CASSLTEREPYNEQFF
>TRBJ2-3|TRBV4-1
CASSQDTGQGEGTDTQYF